These 20 T cell receptor beta chains were all obtained from the same sample, sequenced in a study of shared clonotypes between healthy human individuals. Only in-frame clones appear in the TCRdb table, and some are missing; sequencing was by immunoSEQ multiplex PCR. The repertoire includes about 2.4 million clones, over 85% of them detected once, and approximately 0.36% sits in the top ten. The specimen was naive CD4+ T cells from PBMCs. Sample subset: CD45RA+ positively selected. These receptors were obtained from a man younger than 35 in good health. Some clones in this sample may be carry-over from other donors' samples.

The chain employs TRBV7-3 and TRBJ2-1; 8 nucleotides align to TRBD2. This CDR3 has 15 amino acids. Germline V lookup: CDR1 SGHTA, CDR2 FQGTGA. With 4 bases clipped from V and 8 bases from J, the junction kept 10 bases outside the gene matches. The CDR3 nucleotides read TGTGCCAGCAGCTCATCCGGGACTAGGGGCCATGAGCAGTTCTTC. It is translated as CASSSSGTRGHEQFF.

The chain recombines TRBV4-1 with TRBJ1-5; no clear D. The CDR3 has 14 amino acids. The V gene lost 1 base and the J gene lost 1 base, with 5 bases spanning the gap. CDR1 MGHRA and CDR2 YSYEKL come from the germline V gene. The CDR3 nucleotides are TGCGCCAGCAGCCAAGTTTTGAGCAATCAGCCCCAGCATTTT. This translates into CASSQVLSNQPQHF.

Only one count was recorded for this clone. This rearrangement joins TRBV7-6 to TRBJ2-7, with a tentative D call TRBD1 (6 bases). V lost 5 bases and J lost 4, with 12 bases in between. CDR3 length equals 13 residues. Germline values: CDR1 SGHVS, CDR2 FNYEAQ. CDR3 DNA: TGTGCCAGCAGCCGGGGCAGGGGTTACGAGCAGTACTTC. Translation gives CASSRGRGYEQYF. Looking up the rest from reference TRBV7-6 and TRBJ2-7 gives the full variable domain: GAGVSQSPRYKVTKRGQDVALRCDPISGHVSLYWYRQALGQGPEFLTYFNYEAQQDKSGLPNDRFSAERPEGSISTLTIQRTEQRDSAMYRCASSRGRGYEQYFGPGTRLTVT.

Comment on this clone: The junction departs from germline at one end; a sequencing error may be responsible. CDR3 amino acids: CASREVGLAGDPGEQFF. DNA of the CDR3: TGTGCCAGCAGAGAAGTTGGGCTAGCGGGAGATCCCGGGGAGCAGTTCTTC. The chain employs TRBV2 and TRBJ2-1; 10 nucleotides line up with TRBD2. The CDR3 is 17 amino acids. Germline CDR1 is SNHLY and CDR2 is FYNNEI.

This chain links TRBV7-2 with TRBJ2-5, with unresolved D. The CDR3 is 13 residues long. Trimming shortened V by 5 bases and J by 2 bases, and 9 bases separated the two germline ends. Germline V gives CDR1 SGHTA, CDR2 FQGNSA. CDR3 nucleotides: TGTGCCAGCAGCACCATGGAGCAAGAGACCCAGTACTTC. Translated, it gives CASSTMEQETQYF. Using reference TRBV7-2 and TRBJ2-5 for the parts outside the CDR3, the full variable domain is GAGVSQSPSNKVTEKGKDVELRCDPISGHTALYWYRQSLGQGLEFLIYFQGNSAPDKSGLPSDRFSAERTGGSVSTLTIQRTQQEDSAVYLCASSTMEQETQYFGPGTRLLVL.

This clone has only one observation. The chain links TRBV7-9 to TRBJ1-3, with D perhaps matching TRBD1 (6 bases). In germline, CDR1 is SEHNR, CDR2 FQNEAQ (reference sequence). V shed 0 bases and J shed 3 bases, with 12 bases lying between them. The length of the CDR3 is 16 residues. In nucleotides, the CDR3 is TGTGCCAGCAGCTTAGCCCCTGGGGGGCTTGGAAACACCATATATTTT. Translation gives CASSLAPGGLGNTIYF.

J is TRBJ1-4 and V is TRBV28; no definite D call. This CDR3 contains 16 residues. V gave up 2 bases and J gave up 8 bases, with 18 bases separating them. Germline V gene sequence: CDR1 MDHEN, CDR2 SYDVKM. As DNA, the CDR3 is TGTGCCAGCAGTTTAGTCGGAGGGCCGCCGGGGGAAAAACTGTTTTTT. Amino acids: CASSLVGGPPGEKLFF.

V usage is TRBV19 and J usage is TRBJ2-7; no clear D. This CDR3 contains 15 residues. The V gene lost 8 bases and the J gene lost 3 bases, with 20 bases spanning the gap. CDR1 and CDR2 (germline): LNHDA, SQIVND (reference sequence). The CDR3 sequence: CASPIVQDTVYEQYF. As DNA, the CDR3 is TGTGCCAGTCCGATAGTACAAGACACCGTCTACGAGCAGTACTTC.

V and J are TRBV6-5 and TRBJ1-2; no firm D call. Trimming took 1 base from V and 3 from J, leaving 12 bases between them. The CDR3 runs to 15 residues. The germline V gene has CDR1 MNHEY and CDR2 SVGAGI. In DNA, the CDR3 is TGTGCCAGCAGTTACTGGGGAGGGAGGGACTATGGCTACACCTTC. It yields the protein CASSYWGGRDYGYTF.

This chain joins TRBV28 and TRBJ2-7; D possibly corresponds to TRBD2 (5 bases). Germline CDR1 MDHEN, CDR2 SYDVKM. The V and J ends lost 3 bases and 3 bases respectively, with 18 bases between them. There are 16 residues in the CDR3. The DNA for the CDR3 is TGTGCCAGCAGTTTGTGGAGGCAGGCACTCAGCTACGAGCAGTACTTC. Translated: CASSLWRQALSYEQYF.

The gene calls are TRBV7-9 and TRBJ2-5; 7 bases are shared with TRBD2. V was pared by 5 bases and J by 5 bases, with 8 bases of the junction left unmatched. The CDR3 is made up of 14 amino acids. The germline CDR1 and CDR2 sequences are SEHNR and FQNEAQ (reference sequence). CDR3 DNA: TGTGCCAGCAGCCCCTCCGGGGGGACCGAGACCCAGTACTTC. It yields the protein CASSPSGGTETQYF.

The rearrangement uses TRBV5-1 and TRBJ2-7, with TRBD1 matching over 7 bases. V lost 6 bases and J lost 4; bases outside the gene matches: 13. CDR1 is SGHRS, CDR2 YFSETQ, per germline. CDR3 size: 15 residues. CDR3 nucleotides: TGCGCCAGCATGCCCCAGACAGGGTCTTTTTACGAGCAGTACTTC. Protein sequence: CASMPQTGSFYEQYF. Filled out from reference TRBV5-1 and TRBJ2-7, the complete variable domain reads KAGVTQTPRYLIKTRGQQVTLSCSPISGHRSVSWYQQTPGQGLQFLFEYFSETQRNKGNFPGRFSGRQFSNSRSEMNVSTLELGDSALYLCASMPQTGSFYEQYFGPGTRLTVT.

The V gene is TRBV29-1, the J gene TRBJ2-7; the D is unclear. This CDR3 has 13 residues. Germline CDR1 is SQVTM and CDR2 is ANQGSEA. V lost 4 bases and J lost 2, with 12 bases in between. In nucleotides, the CDR3 is TGCAGCGTTGGGGCAGTTAATACCTACGAGCAGTACTTC. Its translation is CSVGAVNTYEQYF.

The V call is TRBV4-3, the J call TRBJ2-3; tentative D call: TRBD2 (5 bases). This CDR3 is 16 amino acids long. V was cut by 1 base and J by 4 bases, with 15 bases left in between. Looked up from germline, CDR1 is LGHNA and CDR2 is YSLEER. The CDR3 nucleotides are TGCGCCAGCAGCCAAGGGTCGTCGGTGAGGGCAGATACGCAGTATTTT. Translating it yields CASSQGSSVRADTQYF.

CDR3 sequence: CASSLTRASGELFF. The CDR3 bases are TGTGCCAGCAGCTTAACTCGGGCATCCGGGGAGCTGTTTTTT. The chain is built from TRBV7-3 and TRBJ2-2; D is undetermined. The CDR3 length is 14 residues. V shed 0 bases and J shed 6 bases, with 8 bases lying between them. CDR1 and CDR2 from the germline V gene are SGHTA and FQGTGA.

This clone was detected once. The chain uses TRBV5-5 and TRBJ1-2; no clear D. Germline V CDR1 and CDR2: SGHKS, YYEKEE (reference sequence). This CDR3 has 14 residues. Between the trimmed V and J ends, which lost 4 bases and 2 bases, there was a span of 12 bases. CDR3: CASSLPSGNYGYTF. Written as DNA, the CDR3 is TGTGCCAGCAGCCTCCCCTCGGGAAACTATGGCTACACCTTC.

As to this clone: Other DNA sequences of this sample code for an identical CDR3. CDR3 region: CASSPQMNTEAFF. The CDR3 nucleotides are TGTGCCAGCTCACCTCAGATGAACACTGAAGCTTTCTTT. The chain employs TRBV18 and TRBJ1-1, with D unresolved. Germline CDR1 is KGHSH and CDR2 is LQKENI. There are 13 residues in the CDR3. The V gene lost 3 bases and the J gene lost 0 bases, with 5 bases spanning the gap.

As concerns this clone: Within the sample, other DNA sequences also encode this same CDR3. The chain couples TRBV19 to TRBJ2-6, with D possibly TRBD1 on 6 matching bases. This CDR3 contains 14 residues. Trimming removed 4 bases from V and 2 bases from J, with 6 bases in between. Germline V gene data show CDR1 as LNHDA and CDR2 as SQIVND (reference sequence). This chain's CDR3 is CASSTGAGANVLTF. In DNA, the CDR3 is TGTGCCAGTAGTACAGGGGCTGGGGCCAACGTCCTGACTTTC.

This clone occurred once. CDR3 sequence: CASKPGGPWADTQYF. The CDR3 coding sequence is TGTGCCAGCAAGCCCGGGGGCCCCTGGGCAGATACGCAGTATTTT. The chain uses TRBV2 and TRBJ2-3; TRBD1 or TRBD2 may be the D gene (6 bases each). Germline lookup yields CDR1 SNHLY and CDR2 FYNNEI. Trimming took 7 bases from V and 4 from J, leaving 18 bases between them. This CDR3 is built from 15 residues.

The V gene is TRBV19, the J gene TRBJ1-2; 7 bases are shared with TRBD1. From germline, CDR1 is LNHDA and CDR2 SQIVND (reference sequence). The CDR3 sequence is 15 residues long. The junction had 10 bases not matched to a gene; V was cut back by 6 bases and J by 3 bases. This CDR3 is CASSVLTGTHYGYTF. CDR3 coding DNA: TGTGCCAGTAGCGTTTTGACAGGGACCCACTATGGCTACACCTTC.